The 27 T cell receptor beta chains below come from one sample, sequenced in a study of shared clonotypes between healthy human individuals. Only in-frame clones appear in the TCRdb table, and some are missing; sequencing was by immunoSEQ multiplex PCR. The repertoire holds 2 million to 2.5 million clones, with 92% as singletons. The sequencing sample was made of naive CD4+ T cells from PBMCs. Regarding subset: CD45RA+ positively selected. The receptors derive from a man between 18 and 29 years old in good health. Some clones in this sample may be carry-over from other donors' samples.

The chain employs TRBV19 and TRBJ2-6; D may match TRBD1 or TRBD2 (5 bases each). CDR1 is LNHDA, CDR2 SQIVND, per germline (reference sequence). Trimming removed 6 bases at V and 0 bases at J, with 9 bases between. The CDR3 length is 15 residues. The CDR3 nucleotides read TGTGCCAGTAGCCTCGGGGCCTCTGGGGCCAACGTCCTGACTTTC. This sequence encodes CASSLGASGANVLTF.

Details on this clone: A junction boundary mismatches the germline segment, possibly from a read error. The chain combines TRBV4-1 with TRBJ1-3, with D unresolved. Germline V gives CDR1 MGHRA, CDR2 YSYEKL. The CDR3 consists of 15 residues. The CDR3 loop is CASSQERSRLNIIYF. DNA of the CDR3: TGCGCCAGCAGCCAAGAAAGGAGCAGATTAAACATCATATATTTT.

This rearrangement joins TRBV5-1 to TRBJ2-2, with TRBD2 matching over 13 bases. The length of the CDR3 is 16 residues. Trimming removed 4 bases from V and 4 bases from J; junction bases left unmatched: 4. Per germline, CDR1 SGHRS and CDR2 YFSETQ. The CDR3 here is CASSPGLAGLTGELFF. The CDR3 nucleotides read TGCGCCAGCAGCCCGGGACTAGCGGGACTCACCGGGGAGCTGTTTTTT.

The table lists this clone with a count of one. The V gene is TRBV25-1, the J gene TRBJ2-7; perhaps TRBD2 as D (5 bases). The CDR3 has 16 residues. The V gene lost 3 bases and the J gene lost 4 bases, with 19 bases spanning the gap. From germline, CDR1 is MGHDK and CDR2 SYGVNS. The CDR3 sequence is CASSDRRGPSVYEQYF. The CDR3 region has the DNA TGTGCCAGCAGTGACCGCCGCGGGCCAAGCGTATACGAGCAGTACTTC.

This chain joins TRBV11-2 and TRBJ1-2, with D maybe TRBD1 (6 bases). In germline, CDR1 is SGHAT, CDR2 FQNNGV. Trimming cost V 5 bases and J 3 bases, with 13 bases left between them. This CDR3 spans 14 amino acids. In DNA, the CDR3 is TGTGCCAGCAGCGGGGACAACGGGGACTATGGCTACACCTTC. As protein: CASSGDNGDYGYTF. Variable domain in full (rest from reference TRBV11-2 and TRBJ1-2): EAGVAQSPRYKIIEKRQSVAFWCNPISGHATLYWYQQILGQGPKLLIQFQNNGVVDDSQLPKDRFSAERLKGVDSTLKIQPAKLEDSAVYLCASSGDNGDYGYTFGSGTRLTVV.

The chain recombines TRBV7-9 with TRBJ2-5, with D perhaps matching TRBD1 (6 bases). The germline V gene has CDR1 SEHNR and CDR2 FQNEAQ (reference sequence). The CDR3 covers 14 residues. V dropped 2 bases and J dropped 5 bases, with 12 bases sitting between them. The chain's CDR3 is CASSLTGSIETQYF. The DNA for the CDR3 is TGTGCCAGCAGCTTAACAGGGTCGATCGAGACCCAGTACTTC.

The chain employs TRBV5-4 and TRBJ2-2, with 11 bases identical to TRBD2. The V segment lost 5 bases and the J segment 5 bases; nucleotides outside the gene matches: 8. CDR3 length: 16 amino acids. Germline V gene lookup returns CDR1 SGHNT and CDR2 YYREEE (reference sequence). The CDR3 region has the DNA TGTGCCAGCAGGGGACTAGCGGAAGAACAAACCGGGGAGCTGTTTTTT. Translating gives CASRGLAEEQTGELFF.

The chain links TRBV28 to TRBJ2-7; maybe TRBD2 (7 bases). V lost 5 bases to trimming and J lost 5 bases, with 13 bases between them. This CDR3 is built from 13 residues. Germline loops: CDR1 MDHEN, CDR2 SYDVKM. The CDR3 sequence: CASSNGGGDEQYF. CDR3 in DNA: TGTGCCAGCAGTAATGGGGGGGGCGACGAGCAGTACTTC.

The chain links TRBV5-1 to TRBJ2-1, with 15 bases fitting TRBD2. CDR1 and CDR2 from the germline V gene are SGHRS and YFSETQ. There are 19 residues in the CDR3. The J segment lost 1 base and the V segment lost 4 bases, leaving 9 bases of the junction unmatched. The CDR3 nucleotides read TGCGCCAGCAGCGCCACCGGGACTAGCGGGAGGTCTTCCTACAATGAGCAGTTCTTC. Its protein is CASSATGTSGRSSYNEQFF.

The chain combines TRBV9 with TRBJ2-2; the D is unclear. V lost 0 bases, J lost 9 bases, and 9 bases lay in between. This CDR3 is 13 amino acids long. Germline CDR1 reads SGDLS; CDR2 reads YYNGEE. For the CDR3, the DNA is TGTGCCAGCAGCGTAGGGCCAGACCGGGAGCTGTTTTTT. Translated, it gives CASSVGPDRELFF.

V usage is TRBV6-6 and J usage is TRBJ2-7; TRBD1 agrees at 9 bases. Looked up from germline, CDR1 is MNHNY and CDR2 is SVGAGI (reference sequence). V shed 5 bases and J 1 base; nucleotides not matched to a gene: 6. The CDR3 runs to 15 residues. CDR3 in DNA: TGTGCCAGCAGTCCTCCGGGACAGGGATCCTACGAGCAGTACTTC. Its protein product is CASSPPGQGSYEQYF.

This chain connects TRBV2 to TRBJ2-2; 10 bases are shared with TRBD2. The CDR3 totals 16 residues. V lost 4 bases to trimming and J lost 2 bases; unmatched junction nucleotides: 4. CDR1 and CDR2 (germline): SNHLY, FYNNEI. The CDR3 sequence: CASSGASGSNTGELFF. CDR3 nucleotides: TGTGCCAGCAGTGGGGCTAGCGGGAGTAACACCGGGGAGCTGTTTTTT. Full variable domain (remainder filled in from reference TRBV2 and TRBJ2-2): EPEVTQTPSHQVTQMGQEVILRCVPISNHLYFYWYRQILGQKVEFLVSFYNNEISEKSEIFDDQFSVERPDGSNFTLKIRSTKLEDSAMYFCASSGASGSNTGELFFGEGSRLTVL.

CDR3 sequence (DNA): TGCGCCAGCAGCCAAGAAACGGGAGGAGGCGAGCAGTACTTC. Translating it yields CASSQETGGGEQYF. The genes are TRBV4-3 and TRBJ2-7, with 7 positions matching TRBD2. Trimming at V came to 0 bases and at J to 6 bases, leaving 5 bases not matched to a gene. CDR3 length equals 14 residues. The V gene's germline CDR1 is LGHNA and CDR2 YSLEER.

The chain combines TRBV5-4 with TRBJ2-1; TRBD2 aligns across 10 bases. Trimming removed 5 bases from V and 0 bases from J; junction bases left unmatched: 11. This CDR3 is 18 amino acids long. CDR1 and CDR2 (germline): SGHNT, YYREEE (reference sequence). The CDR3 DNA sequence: TGTGCCAGCAGTCATAGCGGGAGGAACCTAAACTCCTACAATGAGCAGTTCTTC. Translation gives CASSHSGRNLNSYNEQFF. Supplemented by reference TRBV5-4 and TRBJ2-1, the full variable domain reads ETGVTQSPTHLIKTRGQQVTLRCSSQSGHNTVSWYQQALGQGPQFIFQYYREEENGRGNFPPRFSGLQFPNYSSELNVNALELDDSALYLCASSHSGRNLNSYNEQFFGPGTRLTVL.

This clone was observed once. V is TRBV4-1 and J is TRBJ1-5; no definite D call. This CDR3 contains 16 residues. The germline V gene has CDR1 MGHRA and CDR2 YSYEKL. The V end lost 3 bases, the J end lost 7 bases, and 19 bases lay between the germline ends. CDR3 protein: CASSQFPKQLRQPQHF. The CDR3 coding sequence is TGCGCCAGCAGCCAGTTCCCTAAGCAGTTGCGACAGCCCCAGCATTTT.

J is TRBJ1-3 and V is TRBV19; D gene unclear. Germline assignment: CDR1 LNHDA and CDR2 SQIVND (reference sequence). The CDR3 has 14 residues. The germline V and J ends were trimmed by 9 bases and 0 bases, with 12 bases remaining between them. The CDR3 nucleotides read TGTGCCAGCGCAAAAGGGAGCTCTGGAAACACCATATATTTT. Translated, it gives CASAKGSSGNTIYF.

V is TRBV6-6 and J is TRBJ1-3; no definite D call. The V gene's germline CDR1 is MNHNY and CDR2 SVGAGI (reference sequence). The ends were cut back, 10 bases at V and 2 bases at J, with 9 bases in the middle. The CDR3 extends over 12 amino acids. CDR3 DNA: TGTGCCACGCCGTCTCCTGGAAACACCATATATTTT. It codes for CATPSPGNTIYF.

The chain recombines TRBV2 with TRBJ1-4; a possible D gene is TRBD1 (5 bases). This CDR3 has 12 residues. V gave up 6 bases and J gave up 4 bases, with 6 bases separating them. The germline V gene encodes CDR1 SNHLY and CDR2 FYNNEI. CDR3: CASRGDNEKLFF. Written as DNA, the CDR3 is TGTGCCAGCAGGGGGGATAATGAAAAACTGTTTTTT.

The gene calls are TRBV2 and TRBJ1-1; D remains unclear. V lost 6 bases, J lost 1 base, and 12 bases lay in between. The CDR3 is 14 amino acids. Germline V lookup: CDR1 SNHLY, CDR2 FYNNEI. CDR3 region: CASRKTPGNTEAFF. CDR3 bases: TGTGCCAGCAGAAAAACCCCTGGGAACACTGAAGCTTTCTTT.

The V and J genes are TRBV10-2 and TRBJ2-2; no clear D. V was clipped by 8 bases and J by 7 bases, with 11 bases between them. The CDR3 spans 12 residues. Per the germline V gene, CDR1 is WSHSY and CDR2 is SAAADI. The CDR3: CASSESHGELFF. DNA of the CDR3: TGCGCCAGCTCCGAAAGCCACGGGGAGCTGTTTTTT.

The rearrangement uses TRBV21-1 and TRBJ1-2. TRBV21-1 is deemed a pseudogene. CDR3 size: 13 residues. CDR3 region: CASSKARLYGYTF. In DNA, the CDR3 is TGTGCCAGCAGCAAAGCCAGACTGTACGGCTACACCTTC.

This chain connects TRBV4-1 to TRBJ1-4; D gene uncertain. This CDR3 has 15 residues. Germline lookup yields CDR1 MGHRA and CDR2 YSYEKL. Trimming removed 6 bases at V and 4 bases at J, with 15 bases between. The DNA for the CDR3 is TGCGCCAGCAGGGGCAGTTCTCCAGGTAATGAAAAACTGTTTTTT. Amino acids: CASRGSSPGNEKLFF.

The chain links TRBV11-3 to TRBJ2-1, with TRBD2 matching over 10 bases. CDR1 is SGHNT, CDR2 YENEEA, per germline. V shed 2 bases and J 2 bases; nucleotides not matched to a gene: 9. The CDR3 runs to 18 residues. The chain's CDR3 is CASSLTPSGSNAYNEQFF. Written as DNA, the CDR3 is TGTGCCAGCAGCTTAACTCCTAGCGGGAGCAACGCCTACAATGAGCAGTTCTTC.

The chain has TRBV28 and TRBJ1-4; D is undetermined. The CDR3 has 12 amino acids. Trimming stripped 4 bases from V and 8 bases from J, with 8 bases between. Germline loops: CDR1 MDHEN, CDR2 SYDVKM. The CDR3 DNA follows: TGTGCCAGCAGTTCCCAGATAGAAAAACTGTTTTTT. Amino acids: CASSSQIEKLFF. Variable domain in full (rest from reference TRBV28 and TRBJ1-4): DVKVTQSSRYLVKRTGEKVFLECVQDMDHENMFWYRQDPGLGLRLIYFSYDVKMKEKGDIPEGYSVSREKKERFSLILESASTNQTSMYLCASSSQIEKLFFGSGTQLSVL.

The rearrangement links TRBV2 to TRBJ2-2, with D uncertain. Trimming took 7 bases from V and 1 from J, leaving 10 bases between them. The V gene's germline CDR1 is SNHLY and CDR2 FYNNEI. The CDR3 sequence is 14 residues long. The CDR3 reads CASIEEMNTGELFF. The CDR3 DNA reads TGTGCCAGCATAGAGGAGATGAACACCGGGGAGCTGTTTTTT.

CDR3 in DNA: TGTGCCAGCAGCTTTCGACGTATAGGAGATACGCAGTATTTT. Its translation is CASSFRRIGDTQYF. The chain joins TRBV5-6 to TRBJ2-3; no definite D call. The CDR3 runs 14 residues. Trimming removed 2 bases at V and 5 bases at J, with 12 bases between. CDR1 is SGHDT and CDR2 is YYEEEE in the germline V gene.

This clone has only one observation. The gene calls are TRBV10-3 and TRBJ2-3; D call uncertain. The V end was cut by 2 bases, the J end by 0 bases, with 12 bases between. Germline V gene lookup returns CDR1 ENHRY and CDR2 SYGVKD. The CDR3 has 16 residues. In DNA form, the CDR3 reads TGTGCCATCAGTGAGAGGCGTCAGGCCAGCACAGATACGCAGTATTTT. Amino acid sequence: CAISERRQASTDTQYF.